This TCR beta chain is drawn from a study of T cells expressing NK-cell markers. In the study overall: The study drew TCR beta repertoires from sorted CD3+CD56+NKG2C+, CD3+CD56+NKG2C- and CD3+CD56-NKG2C+ T cells.

CDR1 and CDR2 from the germline V gene are MGHRA and YSYEKL. This CDR3 is 13 amino acids long. After re-calling the 5' RACE reads, TCRdb lists one entry per CDR3 protein, DNA absent. Its listing shows about 150,000 distinct CDR3 sequences. This TCR was recovered from a woman aged 45-59 years in good health. Sequenced material: blood T cells: a sorted CD56 or NKG2C T cell subset, CD4+ or CD8+ T cells, or bulk PBMC T cells (not recorded which). This chain joins TRBV4-1 and TRBJ2-1; the D gene TCRdb calls, TRBD2, cannot be checked with no DNA. Here the CDR3 reads CASSLKAGVEQFF.